Listed below are T cell receptor beta chains from one sample, sequenced in a study of T-cell memory formation after mild COVID-19. TCRdb independently ran MiXCR on the 5' RACE reads; one entry per CDR3 protein. There are roughly 190,000 distinct CDR3 sequences in the sample; around 27% occur only once, and approximately 10% lies in the top ten. Input material: PBMCs or a T cell subset sorted from them (not recorded which). The origin of the receptors is an adult woman who had mild COVID-19 (a few samples of this study predate the infection). Cell type and time point are not known. Each CDR3 is given with its conserved first and last residue. D genes are given only for firm matches. Expanded clones get a size class; other rows say once, few or many, or leave the size out.

cdr3_length j_call d_call v_call clone_size cdr3_nt cdr3_aa
16 TRBJ1-3 TRBD1 TRBV7-9 once TGTGCCAGCAGCTCGGCAGGGGGAAGCTCTGGAAACACCATATATTTT CASSSAGGSSGNTIYF
20 TRBJ2-7 TRBD2 TRBV4-1 NA TGCGCCAGCAGCCAAGATTGGGCACCGGGACTAGCGGCCGGGGTAGACGAGCAGTACTTC CASSQDWAPGLAAGVDEQYF
16 TRBJ2-7 TRBD1 TRBV4-2 few TGTGCCAGCAGCGCTAAGTGGGACAGCAAAACCTACGAGCAGTACTTC CASSAKWDSKTYEQYF
14 TRBJ2-7 NA TRBV15 NA TGTGCCACCAGCAGTAGGCTAGGATCCTACGAGCAGTACTTC CATSSRLGSYEQYF
14 TRBJ1-1 NA TRBV12-3/TRBV12-4 NA TGTGCCAGCAGTTTCTGGGGGGGGAAAACTGAAGCTTTCTTT CASSFWGGKTEAFF
15 TRBJ2-3 TRBD2 TRBV20-1 NA TGCAGTGCCCCGAGAGCGGGGGCAAGCACAGATACGCAGTATTTT CSAPRAGASTDTQYF
17 TRBJ2-3 TRBD1 TRBV5-5 few TGTGCCAGCAGCTCCGGGACAGGGTTTAGGAGTACAGATACGCAGTATTTT CASSSGTGFRSTDTQYF
15 TRBJ2-7 TRBD1 TRBV7-9 few TGTGCCAGCAGCCAGGGGACAGGGATAATCTACGAGCAGTACTTC CASSQGTGIIYEQYF
15 TRBJ2-7 NA TRBV20-1 NA TGCAGTGCTAGAGATCCCAGGCTGGCCACCTACGAGCAGTACTTC CSARDPRLATYEQYF
15 TRBJ2-7 TRBD1 TRBV29-1 few TGCAGCGTTGCCTTACAGGGGTATCAATCTTACGAGCAGTACTTC CSVALQGYQSYEQYF
15 TRBJ2-3 NA TRBV12-3/TRBV12-4 NA TGTGCCAGCAGTTCACCAGGGGAGAGCACAGATACGCAGTATTTT CASSSPGESTDTQYF
13 TRBJ1-2 NA TRBV2 NA TGTGCCAGCATGTACGCGGTGGGGTATGGCTACACCTTC CASMYAVGYGYTF
16 TRBJ1-3 NA TRBV5-1 NA TGCGCCAGCAGCTTGGATCATCGGCAGACCCCGACGCCCATATATTTT CASSLDHRQTPTPIYF
13 TRBJ1-1 NA TRBV29-1 few TGCAGCGTTGTTACGACAGGGAACACTGAAGCTTTCTTT CSVVTTGNTEAFF
13 TRBJ2-5 NA TRBV2 few TGTGCCAGCCACAAGAGGGGAATTGAGACCCAGTACTTC CASHKRGIETQYF
15 TRBJ2-1 TRBD1 TRBV14 NA TGTGCCAGCAGCCGACGCGGGACAGGGAAGTGGGAGCAGTTCTTC CASSRRGTGKWEQFF
15 TRBJ1-5 TRBD1 TRBV5-1 few TGCGCCAGCAGCTTCGGGACAGGGATGGGTCAGCCCCAGCATTTT CASSFGTGMGQPQHF
12 TRBJ1-5 NA TRBV20-1 NA TGCAGTGCCCTGAATAGCAATCAGCCCCAGCATTTT CSALNSNQPQHF
13 TRBJ2-7 TRBD1 TRBV29-1 few TGCAGCGTCGGACAGGGGACCGCCTACGAGCAGTACTTC CSVGQGTAYEQYF
16 TRBJ1-1 NA TRBV5-1 NA TGCGCCAGCAGCTTGGAGGGCAGACCGTCGGCAACTGAAGCTTTCTTT CASSLEGRPSATEAFF
13 TRBJ2-5 NA TRBV5-1 few TGCGCCAGCAGCTTGGCCTCTTTCGAGACCCAGTACTTC CASSLASFETQYF
16 TRBJ2-6 NA TRBV7-9 few TGTGCCAGCAGCTTACCAGGATTCCCTGGGGCCAACGTCCTGACTTTC CASSLPGFPGANVLTF
16 TRBJ2-7 NA TRBV7-9 NA TGTGCCAGCAGCCGAGGGCGGCAGGGATCGACCTACGAGCAGTACTTC CASSRGRQGSTYEQYF
17 TRBJ2-7 TRBD2 TRBV7-8 NA TGTGCCAGCAGCTTGATGCTAGCGGGGGGACCCGGGTACGAGCAGTACTTC CASSLMLAGGPGYEQYF